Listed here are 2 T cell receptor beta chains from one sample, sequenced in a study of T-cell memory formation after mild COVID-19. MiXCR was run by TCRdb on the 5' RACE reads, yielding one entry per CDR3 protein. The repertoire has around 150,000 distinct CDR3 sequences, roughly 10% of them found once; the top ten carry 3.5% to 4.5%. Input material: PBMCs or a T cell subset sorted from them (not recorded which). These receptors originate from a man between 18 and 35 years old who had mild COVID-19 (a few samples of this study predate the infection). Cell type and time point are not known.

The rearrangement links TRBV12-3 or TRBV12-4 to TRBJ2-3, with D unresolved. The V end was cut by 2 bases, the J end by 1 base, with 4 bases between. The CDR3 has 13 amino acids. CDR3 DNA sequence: TGTGCCAGCAGTTTACGGCGCACAGATACGCAGTATTTT. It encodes CASSLRRTDTQYF.

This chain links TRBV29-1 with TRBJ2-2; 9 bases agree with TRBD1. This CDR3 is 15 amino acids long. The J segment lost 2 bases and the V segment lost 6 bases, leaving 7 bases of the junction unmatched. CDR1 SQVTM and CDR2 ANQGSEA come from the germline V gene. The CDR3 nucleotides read TGCAGCGTAAAGGACAGGGGCGGTAACACCGGGGAGCTGTTTTTT. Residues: CSVKDRGGNTGELFF.